The rows below give T cell receptor beta chains drawn from one sample of a study of control samples from healthy donors and cancer patients. The repertoire was sequenced with immunoSEQ multiplex PCR; TCRdb's copy has only in-frame clones and lacks some. The sample holds about 160,000 clones, 80% to 95% seen once. Sequencing input: blood. Source of these receptors: a man between 18 and 35 years old in good health. Both conserved end residues are part of each CDR3. Each record gives: clone size, D gene, V gene, J gene, CDR3 DNA, CDR3 protein. The D gene is left open where the match is weak. Size values are once, few and many counts, or a class for expanded clones, and some rows have none.

>-|TRBD2|TRBV7-2|TRBJ2-5
TGTGCCAGCAGCTTTGGACTAGCGTTAGAGACCCAGTACTTC
CASSFGLALETQYF
>-|-|TRBV28|TRBJ1-4
TGTGCCAGCAGTTTAACCGGGCCTCCCTGGCATGAAAAACTGTTTTTT
CASSLTGPPWHEKLFF
>-|TRBD1|TRBV13|TRBJ2-2
TGTGCCAGCAGCATTGGAGGACAGGGGGCTGTGAGCGAGGAGCTGTTTTTT
CASSIGGQGAVSEELFF
>-|-|TRBV7-7|TRBJ2-2
TGTGCTAGCAGCTTAAACAGGGCCACCGGGGAGCTGTTTTTT
CASSLNRATGELFF
>-|-|TRBV12-3/TRBV12-4|TRBJ2-7
TGTGCCAGCATGAGGACACTACCCTACGAGCAGTACTTC
CASMRTLPYEQYF
>once|TRBD2|TRBV27|TRBJ2-1
TGTGCCAGCAATATGTTAGGCGGGAGTATCTATGAGCAGTTCTTC
CASNMLGGSIYEQFF
>-|-|TRBV3-1/TRBV3-2|TRBJ2-5
TGTGCCAGCAGCCACGCAGGCGGACAAGAGACCCAGTACTTC
CASSHAGGQETQYF
>-|-|TRBV9|TRBJ2-7
TGTGCCAGCAGCGAGACAGGAGTTACCTACGAGCAGTACTTC
CASSETGVTYEQYF
>-|-|TRBV28|TRBJ2-7
TGTGCCAGCAGCCCCCCGACCCCCCAAGTTTCCGACGAGCAGTACTTC
CASSPPTPQVSDEQYF
>-|TRBD1|TRBV28|TRBJ1-1
TGTGCCAGCAGGAGCGACAGGGTCGACACTGAAGCTTTCTTT
CASRSDRVDTEAFF
>-|-|TRBV19|TRBJ2-2
TGTGCCAGTAGTAGGGGGACCCCCGACACCGGGGAGCTGTTTTTT
CASSRGTPDTGELFF
>-|-|TRBV19|TRBJ1-4
TGTGCCAGTAGTACCGGGACGGGAACTAATGAAAAACTGTTTTTT
CASSTGTGTNEKLFF
>-|-|TRBV28|TRBJ1-2
TGTGCCAGCAGCCTAGGAATCCATGGCTACACCTTC
CASSLGIHGYTF
>-|TRBD1|TRBV29-1|TRBJ1-1
TGCAGCGTTAAAAGGACAGGGGACGGGAACACTGAAGCTTTCTTT
CSVKRTGDGNTEAFF
>-|-|TRBV18|TRBJ1-1
TGTGCCAGCTCTGGACTCCAGGGAGACACTGAAGCTTTCTTT
CASSGLQGDTEAFF
>once|TRBD1|TRBV5-6|TRBJ2-7
TGTGCCAGCCGATGGACGGGACAGGGTTACGAGCAGTACTTC
CASRWTGQGYEQYF
>-|-|TRBV5-1|TRBJ2-5
TGCGCCAGCAGCTCTATTTTACACCAAGAGACCCAGTACTTC
CASSSILHQETQYF
>-|-|TRBV6-2/TRBV6-3|TRBJ2-2
TGTGCCAGCAGTTACCTGGCCGCGGTAAACACCGGGGAGCTGTTTTTT
CASSYLAAVNTGELFF
>once|-|TRBV7-3|TRBJ2-1
TGTGCCAGCAGCTTAGGAGCTGAGGCTACGCAGTTCTTC
CASSLGAEATQFF
>-|-|TRBV12-1|TRBJ1-1
TGTGCCAGCAGTTACGGACAGGGCGGAACTGAAGCTTTCTTT
CASSYGQGGTEAFF
>-|TRBD1|TRBV27|TRBJ2-3
TGTGCCAGCAGTTTAGGACAGGGGTTCACAGATACGCAGTATTTT
CASSLGQGFTDTQYF
>-|-|TRBV5-1|TRBJ1-1
TGCGCCAGCAGCTTGACCGGGCCAAGGACTGAAGCTTTCTTT
CASSLTGPRTEAFF
>-|-|TRBV5-1|TRBJ1-3
TGCGCCAGCAGCTTGGGGCTGATCTCTGGAAACACCATATATTTT
CASSLGLISGNTIYF
>-|TRBD1|TRBV23-1|TRBJ1-1
TGCGCCAGCAGTCATCTGCCGGGACAGGGCCTTTTGGACACTGAAGCTTTCTTT
CASSHLPGQGLLDTEAFF
>-|-|TRBV7-9|TRBJ2-3
TGTGCCAGCAGCTTACACCATTTGGGGTCAAGCACAGATACGCAGTATTTT
CASSLHHLGSSTDTQYF
>-|TRBD1|TRBV3-1/TRBV3-2|TRBJ2-2
TGTGCCAGCAGCCATGTTGCAGGGGACAGGGTGACCGGGGAGCTGTTTTTT
CASSHVAGDRVTGELFF
>-|-|TRBV15|TRBJ2-3
TGTGCCACCAGCAGAGGGAGCGGCGACACAGATACGCAGTATTTT
CATSRGSGDTDTQYF
>once|-|TRBV6-5|TRBJ2-1
TGTGCCAGCAGTTACTCTCCCAGTGGTGTTTACAATGAGCAGTTCTTC
CASSYSPSGVYNEQFF
>-|-|TRBV5-1|TRBJ2-7
TGCGCCAGCAGCTTGAGCGTCGGGGCCAGCTCCTACGAGCAGTACTTC
CASSLSVGASSYEQYF
>-|-|TRBV5-4|TRBJ1-4
TGTGCCAGCAGCTTTGACGGGGGGCTTAATGAAAAACTGTTTTTT
CASSFDGGLNEKLFF
>-|-|TRBV27|TRBJ2-7
TGTGCCAGCAGCCGGGCCCGAGGAACCTACGAGCAGTACTTC
CASSRARGTYEQYF
>-|-|TRBV27|TRBJ1-1
TGTGCCAGCAGTTTGGTCCTAAGGCGCACTGAAGCTTTCTTT
CASSLVLRRTEAFF
>-|-|TRBV27|TRBJ2-6
TGTGCCAGCAGTTTATCTCGGTGGAGTGGGGCCAACGTCCTGACTTTC
CASSLSRWSGANVLTF
>-|-|TRBV27|TRBJ1-2
TGTGCCAGCAGTTTATATCCAGGTGCCTATGGCTACACCTTC
CASSLYPGAYGYTF
>-|-|TRBV3-1/TRBV3-2|TRBJ2-5
TGTGCCAGCAGCCTTACCCCGGGACCCCAAGAGACCCAGTACTTC
CASSLTPGPQETQYF
>-|-|TRBV11-2|TRBJ1-2
TGTGCCAGTAGCAGGGAAGGCGTTAATGGCTACACCTTC
CASSREGVNGYTF
>-|TRBD1|TRBV7-8|TRBJ1-5
TGTGCCAGCAGCCCCGGGACAGGCGCCACTGGCCATCAGCCCCAGCATTTT
CASSPGTGATGHQPQHF
>-|-|TRBV2|TRBJ1-3
TGTGCCAGCAGTGAAAGGGCCCCCGGCAAATCCTACCTGGGAAACACCATATATTTT
CASSERAPGKSYLGNTIYF
>once|-|TRBV21-1|TRBJ2-5
TGTGCCAGCAGCACCACCGCTTTCGCGACAGGGGAATCCCAAGAGACCCAGTACTTC
CASSTTAFATGESQETQYF
>-|-|TRBV6-5|TRBJ2-1
TGTGCCAGCAGCGCAGGGTGGTACAATGAGCAGTTCTTC
CASSAGWYNEQFF
>-|-|TRBV4-2|TRBJ2-5
TGTGCCAGCAGCCTCCACGAAGATCAAGAGACCCAGTACTTC
CASSLHEDQETQYF
>-|-|TRBV7-9|TRBJ2-7
TGTGCCAGCAGCTTCGGGATGTCCTCCTACGAGCAGTACTTC
CASSFGMSSYEQYF
>-|TRBD2|TRBV16|TRBJ2-1
TGTGCCAGCAGCGACCCTTGGGGAGGGGACAATGAGCAGTTCTTC
CASSDPWGGDNEQFF
>-|-|TRBV12-2|TRBJ1-4
TGTGCAAGTCGCTTGTTCTCCGGGACAGGGAGATCTCCTGATGAAAAACTGTTTTTT
CASRLFSGTGRSPDEKLFF
>-|-|TRBV27|TRBJ2-7
TGTGCCAGCAGTTCCGGCCCCTCGACCTACGAGCAGTACTTC
CASSSGPSTYEQYF
>-|-|TRBV6-5|TRBJ2-1
TGTGCCAGCAGTTTCATGAGCTCCTACAATGAGCAGTTCTTC
CASSFMSSYNEQFF
>-|-|TRBV5-6|TRBJ2-2
TGTGCCAGCAGCTCAACCCTCAGGCTAACCGGGGAGCTGTTTTTT
CASSSTLRLTGELFF